This TCR beta chain was sequenced for a study of cytomegalovirus exposure and HLA in healthy donors. The donors formed part of the roughly 120-subject validation cohort, distinct from the 666-subject first cohort. Regarding this clone: Antigen specificity is unknown.

CDR3 length: 18 amino acids. Trimming at V came to 1 base and at J to 8 bases, leaving 14 bases not matched to a gene. Germline CDR1 and CDR2: SSHAT and FNYEAQ (reference sequence). Profiled with immunoSEQ multiplex PCR; TCRdb holds only in-frame clones, not every one. The sample lists under 300,000 clones, around 86% occurring once. Study-wide results and caveats: Most TCR sequences proved rare, with some public TCRs found in many donors. It was confirmed in vitro that a few of the CMV-associated chains were specific for CMV antigens.

The source material was PBMCs. The V and J genes are TRBV7-7 and TRBJ2-1, with TRBD2 matching over 10 bases. The receptor's source is a young woman in good health and CMV-seronegative. The CDR3 DNA sequence: TGTGCCAGCAGCTTAGGCTCTGACTCTAGCGGGAGTACTTATGAGCAGTTCTTC. This codes for CASSLGSDSSGSTYEQFF.